What follows describes a single T cell receptor beta chain. Germline lookup yields CDR1 WNHNN and CDR2 SYGVQD (reference sequence). CDR3 length equals 15 residues. V dropped 4 bases and J dropped 6; count of bases not matched to a gene: 8. This sample is part of a study of cytomegalovirus exposure and HLA in healthy donors. The PCR had 60 Vbeta and 13 Jbeta primers. Generated by immunoSEQ multiplex PCR, the TCRdb table keeps only in-frame clones and is missing some. The sample has approximately 200,000 clones; 75% to 90% are singletons. This clonotype originated in a woman aged 45-65 years in good health and CMV-seropositive. The chain is built from TRBV10-1 and TRBJ1-1; 10 nucleotides agree with TRBD1. Specimen: PBMCs. Written as DNA, the CDR3 is TGCGCCAGCAGTGTTCGGGGGGACAGGGGCGCTGAAGCTTTCTTT. This sequence encodes CASSVRGDRGAEAFF.